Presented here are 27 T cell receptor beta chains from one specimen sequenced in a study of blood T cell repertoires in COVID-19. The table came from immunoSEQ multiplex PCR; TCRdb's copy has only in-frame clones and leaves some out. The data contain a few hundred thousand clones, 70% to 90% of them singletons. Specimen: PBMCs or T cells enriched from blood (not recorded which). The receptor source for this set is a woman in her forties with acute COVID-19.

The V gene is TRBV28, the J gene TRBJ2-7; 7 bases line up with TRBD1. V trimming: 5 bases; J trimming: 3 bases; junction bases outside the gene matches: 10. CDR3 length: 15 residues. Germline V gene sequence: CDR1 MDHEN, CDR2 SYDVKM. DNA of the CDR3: TGTGCCAGCAGTGTCCCGGGACAGAAAATCTACGAGCAGTACTTC. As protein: CASSVPGQKIYEQYF.

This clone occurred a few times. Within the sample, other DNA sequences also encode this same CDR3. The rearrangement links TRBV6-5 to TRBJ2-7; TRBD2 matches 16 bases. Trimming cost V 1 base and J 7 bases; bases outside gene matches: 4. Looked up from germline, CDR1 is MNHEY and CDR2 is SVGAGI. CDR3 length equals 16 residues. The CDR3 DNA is TGTGCCAGCAGTTACTTGGGGACTAGCGGGAGGGGTGAGCAGTACTTC. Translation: CASSYLGTSGRGEQYF.

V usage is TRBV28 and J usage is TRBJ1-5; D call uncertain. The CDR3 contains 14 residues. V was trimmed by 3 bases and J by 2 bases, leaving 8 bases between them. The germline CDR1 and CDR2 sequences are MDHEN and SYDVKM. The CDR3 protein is CASSLVARNQPQHF. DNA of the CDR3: TGTGCCAGCAGTTTGGTTGCGCGCAATCAGCCCCAGCATTTT.

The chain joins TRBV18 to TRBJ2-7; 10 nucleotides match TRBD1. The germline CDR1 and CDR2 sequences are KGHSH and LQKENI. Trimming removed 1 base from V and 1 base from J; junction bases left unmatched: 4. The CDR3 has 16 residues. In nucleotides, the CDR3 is TGTGCCAGCTCACCACGGGGGACAGGGGAATCCTACGAGCAGTACTTC. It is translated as CASSPRGTGESYEQYF.

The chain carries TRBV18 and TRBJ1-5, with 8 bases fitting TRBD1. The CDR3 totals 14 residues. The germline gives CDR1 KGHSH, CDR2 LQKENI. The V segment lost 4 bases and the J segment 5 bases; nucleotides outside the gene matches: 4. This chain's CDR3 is CASSLGQVDQPQHF. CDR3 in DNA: TGTGCCAGCTCACTGGGACAGGTGGATCAGCCCCAGCATTTT.

The CDR3 spells CASSSPRDRGMNTEAFF. In DNA, the CDR3 is TGTGCCAGCAGTTCTCCGAGGGACAGGGGGATGAACACTGAAGCTTTCTTT. The chain joins TRBV28 to TRBJ1-1; the match to TRBD1 covers 11 bases. Losses at the gene ends were 4 bases for V and 0 bases for J; bases not matched to a gene: 7. This CDR3 is built from 17 residues. The V gene's germline CDR1 is MDHEN and CDR2 SYDVKM.

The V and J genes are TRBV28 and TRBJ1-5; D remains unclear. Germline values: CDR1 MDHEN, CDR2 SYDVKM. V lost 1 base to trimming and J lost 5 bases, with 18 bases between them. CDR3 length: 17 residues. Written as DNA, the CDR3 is TGTGCCAGCAGTTTATCCCCCGAGTCCTGGCTAGATCAGCCCCAGCATTTT. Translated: CASSLSPESWLDQPQHF.

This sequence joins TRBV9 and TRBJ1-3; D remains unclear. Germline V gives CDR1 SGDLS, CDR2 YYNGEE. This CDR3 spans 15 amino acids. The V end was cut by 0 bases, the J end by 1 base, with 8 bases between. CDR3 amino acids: CASSVASRSGNTIYF. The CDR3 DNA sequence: TGTGCCAGCAGCGTAGCTAGCAGGTCTGGAAACACCATATATTTT.

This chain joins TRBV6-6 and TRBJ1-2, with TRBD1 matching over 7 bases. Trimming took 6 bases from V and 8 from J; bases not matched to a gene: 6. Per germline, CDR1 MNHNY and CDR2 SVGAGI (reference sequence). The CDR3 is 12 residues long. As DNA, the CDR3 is TGTGCCAGCAGAGAGGGGGCCTGGGGCTACACCTTC. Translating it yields CASREGAWGYTF.

The CDR3 region is CASSQARDTQYF. The CDR3 bases are TGTGCCAGCAGCCAAGCGCGAGATACGCAGTATTTT. The rearrangement links TRBV14 to TRBJ2-3; D unclear. Germline V gene data show CDR1 as SGHDN and CDR2 as FVKESK. Trimming shortened V by 1 base and J by 5 bases, and 4 bases separated the two germline ends. The CDR3 sequence is 12 residues long. Filled out from reference TRBV14 and TRBJ2-3, the complete variable domain reads EAGVTQFPSHSVIEKGQTVTLRCDPISGHDNLYWYRRVMGKEIKFLLHFVKESKQDESGMPNNRFLAERTGGTYSTLKVQPAELEDSGVYFCASSQARDTQYFGPGTRLTVL.

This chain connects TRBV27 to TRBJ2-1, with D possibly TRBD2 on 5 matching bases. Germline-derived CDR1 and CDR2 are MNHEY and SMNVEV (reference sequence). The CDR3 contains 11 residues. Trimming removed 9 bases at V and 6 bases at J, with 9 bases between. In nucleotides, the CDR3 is TGTGCCAGTTTCGAGGGCAATGAGCAGTTCTTC. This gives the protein CASFEGNEQFF.

In DNA form, the CDR3 reads TGTGCCAGCAGCTCGGACAGGGGAGTCACCGGGGAGCTGTTTTTT. Amino acid sequence: CASSSDRGVTGELFF. The chain is built from TRBV5-6 and TRBJ2-2; 9 bases are a match to TRBD1. The CDR3 runs to 15 residues. In germline, CDR1 is SGHDT, CDR2 YYEEEE. V lost 3 bases to trimming and J lost 4 bases; unmatched junction nucleotides: 4.

The CDR3 DNA is TGCAGCGTTGTAGGGGCTGAGCAGTTCTTC. It encodes CSVVGAEQFF. The chain recombines TRBV29-1 with TRBJ2-1; tentatively, D is TRBD1 (5 bases). The CDR3 contains 10 residues. Germline assignment: CDR1 SQVTM and CDR2 ANQGSEA. V was shortened by 4 bases and J by 9 bases, with 7 bases between the two germline ends.

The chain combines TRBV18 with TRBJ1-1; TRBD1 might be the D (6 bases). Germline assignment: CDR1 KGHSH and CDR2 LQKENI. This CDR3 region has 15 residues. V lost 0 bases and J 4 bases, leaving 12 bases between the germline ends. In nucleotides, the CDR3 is TGTGCCAGCTCACCACCGTCAGGGGAAAGCACTGAAGCTTTCTTT. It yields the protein CASSPPSGESTEAFF. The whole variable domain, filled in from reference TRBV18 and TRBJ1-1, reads NAGVMQNPRHLVRRRGQEARLRCSPMKGHSHVYWYRQLPEEGLKFMVYLQKENIIDESGMPKERFSAEFPKEGPSILRIQQVVRGDSAAYFCASSPPSGESTEAFFGQGTRLTVV.

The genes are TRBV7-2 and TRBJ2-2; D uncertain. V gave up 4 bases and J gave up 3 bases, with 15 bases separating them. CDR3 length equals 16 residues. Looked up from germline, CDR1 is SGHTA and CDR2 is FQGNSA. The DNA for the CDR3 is TGTGCCAGCAGCTCAGACTCGAACCTATACACCGGGGAGCTGTTTTTT. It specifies CASSSDSNLYTGELFF.

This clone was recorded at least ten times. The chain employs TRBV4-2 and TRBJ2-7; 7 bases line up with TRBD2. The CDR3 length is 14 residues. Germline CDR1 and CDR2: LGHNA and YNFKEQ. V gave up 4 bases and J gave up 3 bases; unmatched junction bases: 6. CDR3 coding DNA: TGTGCCAGCAGCCGCGGGAGCCTAGACTACGAGCAGTACTTC. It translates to CASSRGSLDYEQYF.

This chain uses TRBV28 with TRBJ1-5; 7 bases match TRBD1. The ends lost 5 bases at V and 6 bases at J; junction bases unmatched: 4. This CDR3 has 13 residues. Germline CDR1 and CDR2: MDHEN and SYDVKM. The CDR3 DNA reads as TGTGCCAGCAGTCGACAGGGCCCTCAGCCCCAGCATTTT. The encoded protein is CASSRQGPQPQHF. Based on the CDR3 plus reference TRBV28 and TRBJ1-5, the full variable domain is DVKVTQSSRYLVKRTGEKVFLECVQDMDHENMFWYRQDPGLGLRLIYFSYDVKMKEKGDIPEGYSVSREKKERFSLILESASTNQTSMYLCASSRQGPQPQHFGDGTRLSIL.

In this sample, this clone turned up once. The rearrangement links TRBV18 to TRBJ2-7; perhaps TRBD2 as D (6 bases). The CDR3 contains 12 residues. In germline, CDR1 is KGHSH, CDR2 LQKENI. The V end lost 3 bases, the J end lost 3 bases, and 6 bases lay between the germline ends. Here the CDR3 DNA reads TGTGCCAGCTCACCGGAGGGCTACGAGCAGTACTTC. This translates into CASSPEGYEQYF.

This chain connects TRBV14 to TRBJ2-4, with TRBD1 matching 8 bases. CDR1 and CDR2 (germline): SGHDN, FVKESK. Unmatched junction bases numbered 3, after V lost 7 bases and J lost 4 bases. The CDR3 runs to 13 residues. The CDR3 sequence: CASMDREKNIQYF. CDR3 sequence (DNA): TGTGCCAGCATGGACAGGGAGAAAAACATTCAGTACTTC.

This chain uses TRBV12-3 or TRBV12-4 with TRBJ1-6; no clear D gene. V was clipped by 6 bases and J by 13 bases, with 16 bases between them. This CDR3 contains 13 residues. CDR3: CASSPGGAAPLHF. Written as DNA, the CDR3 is TGTGCCAGCAGCCCCGGCGGAGCCGCTCCCCTCCACTTT.

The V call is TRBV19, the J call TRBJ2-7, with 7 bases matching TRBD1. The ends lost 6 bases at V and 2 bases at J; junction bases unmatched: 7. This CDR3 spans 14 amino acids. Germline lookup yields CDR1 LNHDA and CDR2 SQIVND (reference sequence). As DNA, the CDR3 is TGTGCCAGTAGCCCGGGACAGATGACCTACGAGCAGTACTTC. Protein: CASSPGQMTYEQYF.

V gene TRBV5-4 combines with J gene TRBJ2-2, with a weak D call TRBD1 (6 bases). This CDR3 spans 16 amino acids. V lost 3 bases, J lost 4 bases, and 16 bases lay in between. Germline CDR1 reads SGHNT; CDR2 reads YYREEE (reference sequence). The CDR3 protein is CASSSIQGRATGELFF. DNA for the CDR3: TGTGCCAGCAGCTCCATACAGGGTCGTGCCACCGGGGAGCTGTTTTTT.

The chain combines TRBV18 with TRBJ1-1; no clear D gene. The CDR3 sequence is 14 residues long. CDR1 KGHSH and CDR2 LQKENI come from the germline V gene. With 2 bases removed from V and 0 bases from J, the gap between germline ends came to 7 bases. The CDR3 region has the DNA TGTGCCAGCTCACCAGGGCAGGTGAACACTGAAGCTTTCTTT. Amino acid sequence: CASSPGQVNTEAFF.

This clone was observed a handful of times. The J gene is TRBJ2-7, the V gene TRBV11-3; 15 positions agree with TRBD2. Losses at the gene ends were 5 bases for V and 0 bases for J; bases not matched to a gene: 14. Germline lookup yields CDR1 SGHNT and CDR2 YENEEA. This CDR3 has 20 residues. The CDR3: CASSTNTPGLAGGNSYEQYF. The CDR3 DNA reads TGTGCCAGCAGCACAAACACACCGGGACTAGCGGGAGGTAACTCCTACGAGCAGTACTTC.

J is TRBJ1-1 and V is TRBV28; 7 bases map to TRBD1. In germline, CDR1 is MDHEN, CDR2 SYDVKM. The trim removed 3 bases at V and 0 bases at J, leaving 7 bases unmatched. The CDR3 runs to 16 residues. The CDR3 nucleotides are TGTGCCAGCAGTTTCCGATCGACAGGGTTGAACACTGAAGCTTTCTTT. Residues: CASSFRSTGLNTEAFF.

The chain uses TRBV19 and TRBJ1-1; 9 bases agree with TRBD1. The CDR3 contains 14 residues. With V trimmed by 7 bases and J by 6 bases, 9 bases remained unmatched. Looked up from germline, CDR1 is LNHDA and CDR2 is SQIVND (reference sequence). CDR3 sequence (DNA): TGTGCCAGTACCTCCACAGGGGGCACACCTGAAGCTTTCTTT. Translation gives CASTSTGGTPEAFF.

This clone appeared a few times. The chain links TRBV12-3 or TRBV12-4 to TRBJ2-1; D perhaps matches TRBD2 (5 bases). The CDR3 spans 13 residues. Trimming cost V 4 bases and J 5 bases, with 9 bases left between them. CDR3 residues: CASSSGLNNEQFF. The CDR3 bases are TGTGCCAGCAGTTCCGGACTTAACAATGAGCAGTTCTTC.